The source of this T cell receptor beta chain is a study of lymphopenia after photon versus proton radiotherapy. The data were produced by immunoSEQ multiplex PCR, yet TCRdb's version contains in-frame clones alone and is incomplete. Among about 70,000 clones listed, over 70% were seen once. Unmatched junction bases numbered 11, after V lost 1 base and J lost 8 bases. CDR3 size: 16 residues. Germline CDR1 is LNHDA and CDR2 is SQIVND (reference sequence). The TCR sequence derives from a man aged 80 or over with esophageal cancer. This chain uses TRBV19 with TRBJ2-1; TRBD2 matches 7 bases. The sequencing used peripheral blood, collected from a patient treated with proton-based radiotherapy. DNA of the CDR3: TGTGCCAGTAGTATAGGGAGGACTAGTAATAGGCATGAGCAGTTCTTC. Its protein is CASSIGRTSNRHEQFF.